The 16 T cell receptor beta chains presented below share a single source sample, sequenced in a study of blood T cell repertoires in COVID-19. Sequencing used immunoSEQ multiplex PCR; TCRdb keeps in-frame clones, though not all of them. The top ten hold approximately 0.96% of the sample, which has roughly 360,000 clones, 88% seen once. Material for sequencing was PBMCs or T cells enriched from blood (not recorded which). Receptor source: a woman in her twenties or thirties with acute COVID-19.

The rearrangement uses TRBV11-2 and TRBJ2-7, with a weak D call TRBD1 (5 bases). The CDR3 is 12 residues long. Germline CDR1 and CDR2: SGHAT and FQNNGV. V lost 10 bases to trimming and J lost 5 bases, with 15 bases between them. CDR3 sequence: CANRAGIHEQYF. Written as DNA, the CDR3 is TGTGCCAACAGAGCAGGGATCCACGAGCAGTACTTC.

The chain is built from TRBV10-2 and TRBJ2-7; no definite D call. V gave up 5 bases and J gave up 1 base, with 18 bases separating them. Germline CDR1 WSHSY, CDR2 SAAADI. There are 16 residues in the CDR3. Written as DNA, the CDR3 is TGCGCCAGCAGTAGGAGCGTGTCATTTGGTTCCTACGAGCAGTACTTC. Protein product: CASSRSVSFGSYEQYF.

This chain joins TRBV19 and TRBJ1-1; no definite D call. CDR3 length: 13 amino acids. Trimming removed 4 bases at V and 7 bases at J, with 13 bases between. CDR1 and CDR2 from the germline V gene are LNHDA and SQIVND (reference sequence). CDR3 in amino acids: CASSTDGLYEAFF. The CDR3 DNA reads TGTGCCAGTAGTACGGACGGACTGTATGAAGCTTTCTTT.

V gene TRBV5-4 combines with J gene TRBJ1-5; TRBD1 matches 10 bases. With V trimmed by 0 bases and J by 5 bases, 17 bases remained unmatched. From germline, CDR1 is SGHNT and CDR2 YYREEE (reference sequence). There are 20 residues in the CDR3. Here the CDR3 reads CASSLDDRGRLGKVYQPQHF. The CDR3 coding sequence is TGTGCCAGCAGCTTGGACGACAGGGGGCGATTGGGGAAAGTCTATCAGCCCCAGCATTTT.

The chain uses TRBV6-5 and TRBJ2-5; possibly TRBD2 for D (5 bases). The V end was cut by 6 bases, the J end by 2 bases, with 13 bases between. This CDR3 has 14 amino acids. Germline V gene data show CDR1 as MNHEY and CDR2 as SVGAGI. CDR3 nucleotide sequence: TGTGCCAGCAGCCCCGGACGGAGGCAAGAGACCCAGTACTTC. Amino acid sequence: CASSPGRRQETQYF.

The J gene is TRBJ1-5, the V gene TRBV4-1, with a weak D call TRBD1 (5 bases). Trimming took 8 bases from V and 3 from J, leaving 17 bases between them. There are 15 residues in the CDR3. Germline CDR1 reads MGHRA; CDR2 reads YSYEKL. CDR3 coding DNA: TGCGCCAGCGCACGGGGGGGAGCAGACAATCAGCCCCAGCATTTT. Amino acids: CASARGGADNQPQHF.

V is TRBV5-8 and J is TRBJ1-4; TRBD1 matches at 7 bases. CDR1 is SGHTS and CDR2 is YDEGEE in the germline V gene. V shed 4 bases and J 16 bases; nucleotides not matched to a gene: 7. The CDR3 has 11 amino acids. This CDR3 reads CASSTLQGKFF. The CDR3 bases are TGTGCCAGCAGCACTCTACAGGGGAAGTTTTTT.

The CDR3 nucleotides are TGTGCCAGCAGTGAAGGACAGGGGAAACGCTACGAGCAGTACTTC. Translating gives CASSEGQGKRYEQYF. The rearrangement uses TRBV2 and TRBJ2-7; TRBD1 matches 8 bases. Trimming removed 1 base from V and 3 bases from J; junction bases left unmatched: 5. The CDR3 is 15 residues long. Germline V gene data show CDR1 as SNHLY and CDR2 as FYNNEI.

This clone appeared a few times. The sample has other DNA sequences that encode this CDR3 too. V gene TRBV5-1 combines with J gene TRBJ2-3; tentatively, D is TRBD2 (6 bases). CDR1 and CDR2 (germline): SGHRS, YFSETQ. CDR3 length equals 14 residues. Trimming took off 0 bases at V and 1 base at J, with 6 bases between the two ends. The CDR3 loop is CASSLAGGTDTQYF. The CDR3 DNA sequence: TGCGCCAGCAGCTTGGCGGGGGGCACAGATACGCAGTATTTT.

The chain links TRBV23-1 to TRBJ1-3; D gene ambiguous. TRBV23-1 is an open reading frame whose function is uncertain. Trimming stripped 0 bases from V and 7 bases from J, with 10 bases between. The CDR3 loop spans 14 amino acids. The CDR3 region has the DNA TGCGCCAGCAGTCAATCGGAGGGAATCAACACCATATATTTT. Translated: CASSQSEGINTIYF.

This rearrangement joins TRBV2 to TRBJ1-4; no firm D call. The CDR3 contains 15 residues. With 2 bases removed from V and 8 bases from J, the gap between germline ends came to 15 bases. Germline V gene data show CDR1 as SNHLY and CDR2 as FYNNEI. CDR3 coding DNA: TGTGCCAGCAGTGAATGGGCCGGCGTAGACGAAAAACTGTTTTTT. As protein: CASSEWAGVDEKLFF.

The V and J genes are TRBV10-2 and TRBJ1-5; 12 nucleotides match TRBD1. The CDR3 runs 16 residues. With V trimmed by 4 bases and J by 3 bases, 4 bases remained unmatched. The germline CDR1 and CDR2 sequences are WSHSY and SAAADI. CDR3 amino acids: CASSGGQGADNQPQHF. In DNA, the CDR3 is TGCGCCAGCAGTGGGGGACAGGGGGCGGACAATCAGCCCCAGCATTTT.

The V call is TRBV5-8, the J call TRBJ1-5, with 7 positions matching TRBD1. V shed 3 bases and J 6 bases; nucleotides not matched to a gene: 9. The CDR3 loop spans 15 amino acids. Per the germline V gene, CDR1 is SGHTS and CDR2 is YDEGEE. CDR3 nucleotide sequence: TGTGCCAGCAGCTCGGGGGACAGCCTGGGTCAGCCCCAGCATTTT. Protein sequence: CASSSGDSLGQPQHF.

The CDR3 DNA sequence: TGTGCCAGCAGCCCCTATCGGGGGGGTCCAAATGAAAAACTGTTTTTT. The encoded protein is CASSPYRGGPNEKLFF. The chain links TRBV7-9 to TRBJ1-4, with D possibly matching TRBD1 (5 bases). There are 16 residues in the CDR3. V lost 5 bases and J lost 5, with 18 bases in between. Per germline, CDR1 SEHNR and CDR2 FQNEAQ (reference sequence).

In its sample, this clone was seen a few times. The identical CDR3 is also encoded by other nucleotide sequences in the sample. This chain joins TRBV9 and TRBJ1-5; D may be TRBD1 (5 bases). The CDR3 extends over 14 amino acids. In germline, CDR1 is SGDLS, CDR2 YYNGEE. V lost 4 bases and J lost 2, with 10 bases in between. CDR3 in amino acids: CASSLAGGNQPQHF. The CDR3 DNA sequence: TGTGCCAGCAGCCTAGCGGGGGGCAATCAGCCCCAGCATTTT.

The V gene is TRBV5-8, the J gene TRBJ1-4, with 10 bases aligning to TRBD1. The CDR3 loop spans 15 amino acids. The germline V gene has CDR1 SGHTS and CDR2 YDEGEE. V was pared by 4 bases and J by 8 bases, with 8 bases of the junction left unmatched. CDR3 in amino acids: CASSVLTGGTEKLFF. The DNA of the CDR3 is TGTGCCAGCAGCGTACTGACAGGGGGCACGGAAAAACTGTTTTTT.